The rows below give T cell receptor beta chains drawn from one sample of a study of T cells expressing NK-cell markers. TCRdb re-called the 5' RACE reads; one entry per CDR3 protein, DNA not given. The table lists almost 450,000 distinct CDR3 sequences, with 6% to 8% in the top ten. The material sequenced was blood T cells: a sorted CD56 or NKG2C T cell subset, CD4+ or CD8+ T cells, or bulk PBMC T cells (not recorded which). All receptors come from a woman aged 18-70 years in good health. Each CDR3 is given with its conserved first and last residue. Fields, in order: V gene, J gene, CDR3 protein.

TRBV12-3/TRBV12-4	TRBJ1-6	CASLDSPNSPLHF
TRBV11-2	TRBJ2-2	CASSLDGGLTGELFF
TRBV20-1	TRBJ2-2	CSARLGAGELFF
TRBV20-1	TRBJ1-5	CSRSGSGVQPQHF
TRBV4-1	TRBJ2-1	CASSHTRGEQFF
TRBV6-1	TRBJ2-1	CASSEKLAGPNEQFF
TRBV7-2	TRBJ2-3	CASSFRQADTQYF
TRBV27	TRBJ2-3	CASSLTRSSTDTQYF
TRBV6-5	TRBJ2-2	CASSYSTSGSTGELFF
TRBV29-1	TRBJ2-5	CSVAAGGETQYF
TRBV5-5	TRBJ1-2	CASSLLTGYNYGYTF
TRBV19	TRBJ1-4	CASNRGTGEKLFF
TRBV30	TRBJ1-6	CAWSKESPLHF
TRBV4-2	TRBJ2-5	CASSLILTGTSGTARETQYF
TRBV7-8	TRBJ1-4	CASSSRTGGQEKLFF